Here is one T cell receptor (beta chain) with its context. This sample stems from a study of blood T cell repertoires in COVID-19. TCRdb keeps only in-frame clones here, not all; method: immunoSEQ multiplex PCR. The sample has 200,000 to 250,000 clones; over 70% are singletons. The sequence came from a woman in her twenties or thirties who had been exposed to COVID-19. Sequencing was performed on PBMCs or T cells enriched from blood (not recorded which).

CDR3 nucleotide sequence: TGTGCCAGCAGCGTTCAGGGGGGAAATTCACCCCTCCACTTT. Translation gives CASSVQGGNSPLHF. The chain carries TRBV9 and TRBJ1-6, with 7 bases aligning to TRBD1. With V trimmed by 2 bases and J by 7 bases, 3 bases remained unmatched. Germline V gene sequence: CDR1 SGDLS, CDR2 YYNGEE. The CDR3 sequence is 14 residues long. The variable domain in full, with the rest retrieved from reference TRBV9 and TRBJ1-6, is DSGVTQTPKHLITATGQRVTLRCSPRSGDLSVYWYQQSLDQGLQFLIQYYNGEERAKGNILERFSAQQFPDLHSELNLSSLELGDSALYFCASSVQGGNSPLHFGNGTRLTVT.